A single sample gave rise to the 28 T cell receptor beta chains below, sequenced in a study of blood T cell repertoires in COVID-19 (dated by TCRdb to 2020 to 2022). Libraries were built with the immunoSEQ multiplex PCR assay. TCRdb provides this immuneACCESS table in a form limited to in-frame rearrangements. Some clones are lacking; in checked studies, under half of them reflect an unresolved V gene, and why the rest are absent is not known. For this sample there are about 220,000 clones; around four fifths appear just once. The ten largest clones represent roughly 5% of the sample. Sequencing was performed on peripheral blood. All receptors come from a woman aged 55-70 years who had recovered from COVID-19.

The rearrangement links TRBV5-6 to TRBJ1-2; the match to TRBD1 covers 7 bases. Germline loops: CDR1 SGHDT, CDR2 YYEEEE. Unmatched junction bases numbered 3, after V lost 4 bases and J lost 3 bases. The CDR3 totals 13 residues. CDR3 in amino acids: CASSDRVDYGYTF. The CDR3 bases are TGTGCCAGCAGCGACAGGGTTGACTATGGCTACACCTTC.

The CDR3 is CASSLDRLAGAQETQYF. DNA for the CDR3: TGTGCCAGCAGCTTAGACCGACTAGCGGGGGCCCAAGAGACCCAGTACTTC. This rearrangement joins TRBV7-9 to TRBJ2-5; 12 bases are shared with TRBD2. V shed 1 base and J 1 base; nucleotides not matched to a gene: 4. Per the germline V gene, CDR1 is SEHNR and CDR2 is FQNEAQ (reference sequence). CDR3 length: 17 amino acids.

The chain carries TRBV6-5 and TRBJ2-7; a possible D gene is TRBD2 (5 bases). The germline gives CDR1 MNHEY, CDR2 SVGAGI. The CDR3 has 13 residues. Trimming stripped 5 bases from V and 5 bases from J, with 13 bases between. The CDR3 spells CASSTTLRDEQYF. CDR3 nucleotides: TGTGCCAGCAGTACCACCTTGAGGGACGAGCAGTACTTC.

V gene TRBV12-5 combines with J gene TRBJ2-3; TRBD2 agrees at 8 bases. Losses at the gene ends were 4 bases for V and 4 bases for J; bases not matched to a gene: 4. This CDR3 region has 14 residues. Germline V gene lookup returns CDR1 LGHNT and CDR2 FRNRAP. The CDR3 nucleotides read TGTGCTAGTGGTTCGGGGGGGGCTCCAGATACGCAGTATTTT. It encodes CASGSGGAPDTQYF.

The count of this clone is one. J is TRBJ1-2 and V is TRBV6-1, with D perhaps TRBD1 (6 bases). Trimming pared 2 bases from V and 5 bases from J, leaving 15 bases between. In germline, CDR1 is MNHNS, CDR2 SASEGT. The CDR3 extends over 15 amino acids. The CDR3 sequence is CASSERGASWYGYTF. For the CDR3, the DNA is TGTGCCAGCAGTGAACGGGGGGCGAGTTGGTATGGCTACACCTTC.

The chain uses TRBV18 and TRBJ2-5; 9 bases agree with TRBD2. Germline CDR1 reads KGHSH; CDR2 reads LQKENI. The CDR3 has 16 residues. Trimming took 6 bases from V and 3 from J; bases not matched to a gene: 11. This CDR3 reads CASSPRLASGEETQYF. CDR3 bases: TGTGCCAGCTCGCCCAGGTTGGCTAGCGGGGAAGAGACCCAGTACTTC.

The V gene is TRBV5-1, the J gene TRBJ2-5; tentatively, D is TRBD1 (5 bases). V lost 1 base, J lost 5 bases, and 9 bases lay in between. Germline CDR1 SGHRS, CDR2 YFSETQ. The CDR3 has 13 residues. The CDR3 here is CASSLTKGETQYF. CDR3 bases: TGCGCCAGCAGCTTGACAAAGGGGGAGACCCAGTACTTC.

The chain employs TRBV2 and TRBJ1-2; D is perhaps TRBD1 (5 bases). The CDR3 covers 13 residues. CDR1 is SNHLY and CDR2 is FYNNEI in the germline V gene. The ends were cut back, 3 bases at V and 9 bases at J, with 14 bases in the middle. CDR3 protein: CASSEAQGLRYTF. As DNA, the CDR3 is TGTGCCAGCAGTGAGGCCCAGGGTCTACGCTACACCTTC.

The CDR3 DNA is TGTGCCAGCAGTTTATTCGGCAGGGGAAATGAAAAACTGTTTTTT. Its protein is CASSLFGRGNEKLFF. The rearrangement links TRBV27 to TRBJ1-4; D is perhaps TRBD1 (6 bases). CDR1 is MNHEY and CDR2 is SMNVEV in the germline V gene (reference sequence). The CDR3 spans 15 residues. Trimming took off 1 base at V and 5 bases at J, with 11 bases between the two ends.

This clone was detected many times. This chain connects TRBV7-3 to TRBJ1-2; 10 bases map to TRBD1. The CDR3 consists of 14 residues. The V gene's germline CDR1 is SGHTA and CDR2 FQGTGA. J was trimmed by 7 bases and V by 4 bases; bases with no gene match: 6. CDR3 sequence (DNA): TGTGCCAGCAGCTCAGGGACAGGGGAGAGTGGCTACACCTTC. Its protein product is CASSSGTGESGYTF.

The CDR3 DNA sequence: TGTGCCAGCAGAACATTAAGGGGGCTAGCTGACGAGCAGTACTTC. As protein: CASRTLRGLADEQYF. The genes are TRBV2 and TRBJ2-7, with 7 bases identical to TRBD1. Unmatched junction bases numbered 13, after V lost 6 bases and J lost 5 bases. The CDR3 consists of 15 residues. Germline V gene lookup returns CDR1 SNHLY and CDR2 FYNNEI. Full variable domain (missing parts from reference TRBV2 and TRBJ2-7): EPEVTQTPSHQVTQMGQEVILRCVPISNHLYFYWYRQILGQKVEFLVSFYNNEISEKSEIFDDQFSVERPDGSNFTLKIRSTKLEDSAMYFCASRTLRGLADEQYFGPGTRLTVT.

CDR3 in amino acids: CASSQEGLPDTDEQYF. The CDR3, as DNA: TGTGCCAGCAGCCAAGAGGGGCTTCCGGACACTGACGAGCAGTACTTC. The V gene is TRBV3-1 (or the pseudogene TRBV3-2), the J gene TRBJ2-7; tentative D call: TRBD1 (5 bases). Germline CDR1 reads LGHDT; CDR2 reads YNNKEL (reference sequence). The CDR3 is 16 residues long. V gave up 0 bases and J gave up 5 bases, with 17 bases separating them.

This clone was counted a few times. The V call is TRBV5-4, the J call TRBJ2-1; 8 bases are shared with TRBD2. V shed 3 bases and J 6 bases; nucleotides not matched to a gene: 8. The CDR3 has 15 amino acids. Germline values: CDR1 SGHNT, CDR2 YYREEE (reference sequence). In DNA, the CDR3 is TGTGCCAGCAGCTCCTTTACGGGGGGGCTCAATGAGCAGTTCTTC. Protein sequence: CASSSFTGGLNEQFF.

V usage is TRBV5-1 and J usage is TRBJ1-5; D is perhaps TRBD1 (6 bases). The CDR3 totals 14 residues. Trimming removed 1 base from V and 7 bases from J, with 12 bases in between. The V gene's germline CDR1 is SGHRS and CDR2 YFSETQ. The CDR3: CASSLLGGGQPQHF. CDR3 sequence (DNA): TGCGCCAGCAGCTTGTTAGGGGGGGGCCAGCCCCAGCATTTT.

A single count supports this clone. This sequence joins TRBV10-3 and TRBJ2-1, with 10 nucleotides matching TRBD1. Losses at the gene ends were 6 bases for V and 7 bases for J; bases not matched to a gene: 3. Germline CDR1 reads ENHRY; CDR2 reads SYGVKD. The CDR3 covers 13 residues. The CDR3 DNA sequence: TGTGCCATCAGGGGACAGGGGAATAATGAGCAGTTCTTC. It codes for CAIRGQGNNEQFF.

The rearrangement links TRBV14 to TRBJ2-1, with 15 bases lining up with TRBD2. The junction had 10 bases not matched to a gene; V was cut back by 4 bases and J by 0 bases. CDR3 length equals 20 residues. Per the germline V gene, CDR1 is SGHDN and CDR2 is FVKESK. The CDR3 DNA follows: TGTGCCAGCAGCCCGTTACCGGGACTAGCGGGGGGCAGCTCCTACAATGAGCAGTTCTTC. This codes for CASSPLPGLAGGSSYNEQFF.

V gene TRBV5-1 combines with J gene TRBJ1-2, with TRBD1 identical over 8 bases. Losses at the gene ends were 3 bases for V and 5 bases for J; bases not matched to a gene: 3. This CDR3 comprises 13 residues. The germline CDR1 and CDR2 sequences are SGHRS and YFSETQ. The CDR3 DNA is TGCGCCAGCAGCTCGACAGGGGATTATGGCTACACCTTC. Its protein product is CASSSTGDYGYTF.

The rearrangement joins TRBV19 to TRBJ1-2; 9 nucleotides match TRBD1. The trim removed 6 bases at V and 8 bases at J, leaving 10 bases unmatched. The CDR3 sequence is 14 residues long. CDR1 is LNHDA and CDR2 is SQIVND in the germline V gene (reference sequence). DNA of the CDR3: TGTGCCAGTAGCCTCCTACAGGGGGCAGGAGGCTACACCTTC. Its translation is CASSLLQGAGGYTF.

V and J are TRBV2 and TRBJ1-1; possibly TRBD1 for D (6 bases). V lost 0 bases, J lost 11 bases, and 16 bases lay in between. The CDR3 has 14 amino acids. Germline V gene sequence: CDR1 SNHLY, CDR2 FYNNEI. In DNA form, the CDR3 reads TGTGCCAGCAGTGAAGCGCAGGGGCGGTTCCATGCTTTCTTT. It specifies CASSEAQGRFHAFF.

The chain is built from TRBV7-2 and TRBJ2-1; 12 bases fit TRBD2. Germline V gives CDR1 SGHTA, CDR2 FQGNSA. V was pared by 4 bases and J by 9 bases, with 7 bases of the junction left unmatched. CDR3 length: 15 residues. The CDR3 DNA reads as TGTGCCAGCAGCTCCAGACTAGCGGGGGCAGGTGAGCAGTTCTTC. Protein product: CASSSRLAGAGEQFF. The full variable domain, rest sourced from reference TRBV7-2 and TRBJ2-1, is GAGVSQSPSNKVTEKGKDVELRCDPISGHTALYWYRQSLGQGLEFLIYFQGNSAPDKSGLPSDRFSAERTGGSVSTLTIQRTQQEDSAVYLCASSSRLAGAGEQFFGPGTRLTVL.

V gene TRBV18 combines with J gene TRBJ2-7; 7 bases agree with TRBD2. J gave up 0 bases and V 1 base, and 3 bases lay outside the gene matches. This CDR3 comprises 15 residues. Germline CDR1 KGHSH, CDR2 LQKENI. CDR3 loop: CASSPLSGDSYEQYF. CDR3 DNA: TGTGCCAGCTCACCACTGAGCGGGGACTCCTACGAGCAGTACTTC.

The chain is built from TRBV7-9 and TRBJ2-3; 8 bases map to TRBD2. The V and J ends lost 5 bases and 1 base, in that order; junction bases with no gene match: 5. Germline assignment: CDR1 SEHNR and CDR2 FQNEAQ (reference sequence). The CDR3 spans 15 residues. The CDR3 protein is CASSHSGKRTDTQYF. The CDR3 bases are TGTGCCAGCAGCCATAGCGGGAAACGCACAGATACGCAGTATTTT.

The V gene is TRBV12-5, the J gene TRBJ2-7, with 9 bases that match TRBD2. With V trimmed by 1 base and J by 5 bases, 3 bases remained unmatched. The CDR3 is made up of 14 amino acids. Per the germline V gene, CDR1 is LGHNT and CDR2 is FRNRAP. CDR3 amino acids: CASGLGLAVHEQYF. In DNA form, the CDR3 reads TGTGCTAGTGGTTTGGGACTAGCGGTCCACGAGCAGTACTTC.

In its sample, this clone was seen once. This chain links TRBV5-1 with TRBJ1-2, with 8 bases identical to TRBD1. The V gene end was trimmed by 4 bases and the J gene end by 4 bases; junction bases not matched to a gene: 9. From germline, CDR1 is SGHRS and CDR2 YFSETQ. The CDR3 spans 15 residues. The chain's CDR3 is CASSPDRVPTYGYTF. CDR3 sequence (DNA): TGCGCCAGCAGCCCGGACAGGGTCCCGACCTATGGCTACACCTTC.

The chain combines TRBV5-6 with TRBJ2-7; tentatively, D is TRBD2 (6 bases). CDR3 length: 12 residues. Germline lookup yields CDR1 SGHDT and CDR2 YYEEEE. The V gene lost 4 bases and the J gene lost 4 bases, with 9 bases spanning the gap. CDR3 sequence reads: CASSKGGYEQYF. The CDR3 nucleotides are TGTGCCAGCAGCAAGGGAGGATACGAGCAGTACTTC.

This clone has only a few counts. This chain connects TRBV4-2 to TRBJ2-5, with D perhaps TRBD1 (5 bases). Trimming shortened V by 0 bases and J by 1 base, and 15 bases separated the two germline ends. Germline V gene sequence: CDR1 LGHNA, CDR2 YNFKEQ. The CDR3 consists of 17 residues. CDR3 sequence: CASSQDLTDNLQETQYF. The DNA of the CDR3 is TGTGCCAGCAGCCAAGATCTGACAGACAACCTCCAAGAGACCCAGTACTTC.

CDR3 sequence (DNA): TGTGCCAGCTCACCAAGGGGACAGGGGGCATCGGACTATGGCTACACCTTC. Amino acids: CASSPRGQGASDYGYTF. The chain couples TRBV18 to TRBJ1-2; 12 nucleotides line up with TRBD1. The CDR3 length is 17 residues. In germline, CDR1 is KGHSH, CDR2 LQKENI. The V and J ends lost 2 bases and 3 bases, in that order; junction bases with no gene match: 7.

The genes are TRBV1 and TRBJ1-3; the table's D call, TRBD1, has no DNA check behind it. TRBV1 is labeled a pseudogene. The CDR3 covers 19 residues. The CDR3: CTSSQDRGTGGRSGNTIYF. The CDR3 DNA follows: TGCACCAGCAGCCAAGATAGGGGGACAGGGGGTAGGTCTGGAAACACCATATATTTT.